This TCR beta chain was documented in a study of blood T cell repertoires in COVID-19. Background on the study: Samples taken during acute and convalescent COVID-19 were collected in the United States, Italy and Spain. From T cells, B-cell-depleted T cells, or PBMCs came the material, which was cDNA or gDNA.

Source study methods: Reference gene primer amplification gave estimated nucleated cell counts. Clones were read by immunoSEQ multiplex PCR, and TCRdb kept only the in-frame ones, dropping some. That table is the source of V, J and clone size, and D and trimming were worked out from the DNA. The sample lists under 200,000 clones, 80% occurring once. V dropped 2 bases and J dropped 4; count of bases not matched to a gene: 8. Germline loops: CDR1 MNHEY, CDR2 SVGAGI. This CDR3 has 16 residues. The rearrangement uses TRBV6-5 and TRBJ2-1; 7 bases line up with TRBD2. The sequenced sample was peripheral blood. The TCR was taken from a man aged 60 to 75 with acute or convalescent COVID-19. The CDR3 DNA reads TGTGCCAGCAGTTACACCGCGGGGGACGCTTACAATGAGCAGTTCTTC. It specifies CASSYTAGDAYNEQFF.